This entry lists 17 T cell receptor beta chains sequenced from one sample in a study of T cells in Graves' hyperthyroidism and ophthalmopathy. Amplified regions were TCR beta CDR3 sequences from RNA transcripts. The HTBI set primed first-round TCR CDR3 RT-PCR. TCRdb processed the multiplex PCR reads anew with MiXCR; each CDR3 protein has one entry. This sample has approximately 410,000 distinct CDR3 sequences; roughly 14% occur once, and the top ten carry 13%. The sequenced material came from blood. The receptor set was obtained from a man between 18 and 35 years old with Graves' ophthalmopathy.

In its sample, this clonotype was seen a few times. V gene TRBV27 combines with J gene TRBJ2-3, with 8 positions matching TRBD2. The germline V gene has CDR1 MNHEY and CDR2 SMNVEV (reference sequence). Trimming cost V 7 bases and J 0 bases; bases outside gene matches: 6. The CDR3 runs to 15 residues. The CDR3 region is CASTGGGLSTDTQYF. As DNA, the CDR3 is TGTGCCAGCACCGGGGGGGGCTTAAGCACAGATACGCAGTATTTT.

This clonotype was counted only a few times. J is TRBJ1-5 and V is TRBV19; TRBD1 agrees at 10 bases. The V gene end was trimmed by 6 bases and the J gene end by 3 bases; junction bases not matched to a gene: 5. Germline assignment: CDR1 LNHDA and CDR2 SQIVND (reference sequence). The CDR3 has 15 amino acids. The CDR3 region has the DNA TGTGCCAGTAGGGCGACAGGGGGCCTCAATCAGCCCCAGCATTTT. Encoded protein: CASRATGGLNQPQHF.

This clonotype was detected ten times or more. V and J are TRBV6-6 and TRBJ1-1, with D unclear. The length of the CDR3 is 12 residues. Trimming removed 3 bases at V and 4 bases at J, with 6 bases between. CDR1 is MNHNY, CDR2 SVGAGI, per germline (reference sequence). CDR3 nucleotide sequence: TGTGCCAGCAGTTATTCTGTCACTGAAGCTTTCTTT. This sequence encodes CASSYSVTEAFF.

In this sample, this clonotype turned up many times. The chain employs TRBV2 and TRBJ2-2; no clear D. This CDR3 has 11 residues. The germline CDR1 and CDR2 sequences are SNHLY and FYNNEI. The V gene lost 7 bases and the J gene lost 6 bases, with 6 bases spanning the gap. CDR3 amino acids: CASTEAGELFF. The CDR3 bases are TGTGCCAGCACTGAGGCCGGGGAGCTGTTTTTT.

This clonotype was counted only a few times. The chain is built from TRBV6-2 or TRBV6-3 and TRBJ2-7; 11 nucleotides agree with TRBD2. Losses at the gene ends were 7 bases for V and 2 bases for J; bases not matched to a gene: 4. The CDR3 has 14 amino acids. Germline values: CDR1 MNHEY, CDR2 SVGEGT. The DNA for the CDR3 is TGTGCCAGCAACATAGCGGGGGGGGCCTACGAGCAGTACTTC. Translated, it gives CASNIAGGAYEQYF.

The CDR3 coding sequence is TGTGCCAGCAGTTATTTCGATAGGGAGAAACTGTTTTTT. As protein: CASSYFDREKLFF. This chain connects TRBV6-1 to TRBJ1-4; D remains ambiguous. V lost 5 bases and J lost 11, with 15 bases in between. The germline V gene has CDR1 MNHNS and CDR2 SASEGT. CDR3 length: 13 residues.

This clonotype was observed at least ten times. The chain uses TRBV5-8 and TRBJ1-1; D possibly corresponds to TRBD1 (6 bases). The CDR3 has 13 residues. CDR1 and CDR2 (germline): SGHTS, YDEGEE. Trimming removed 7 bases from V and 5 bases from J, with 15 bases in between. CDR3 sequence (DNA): TGTGCCAGCGCAAATAGGGGGGGAACTGAAGCTTTCTTT. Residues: CASANRGGTEAFF.

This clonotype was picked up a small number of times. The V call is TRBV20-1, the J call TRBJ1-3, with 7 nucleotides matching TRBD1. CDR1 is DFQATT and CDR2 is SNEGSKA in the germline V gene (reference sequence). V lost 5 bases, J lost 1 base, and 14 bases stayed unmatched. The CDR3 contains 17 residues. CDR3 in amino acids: CSASQGTFSLSGNTIYF. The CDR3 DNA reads TGCAGTGCTTCACAGGGGACCTTCTCCCTATCTGGAAACACCATATATTTT.

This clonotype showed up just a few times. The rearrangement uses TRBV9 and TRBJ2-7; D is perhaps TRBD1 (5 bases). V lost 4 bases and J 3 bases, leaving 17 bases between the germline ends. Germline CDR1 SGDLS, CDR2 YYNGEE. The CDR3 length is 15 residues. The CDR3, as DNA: TGTGCCAGCAGCCCCCAACTCACAGGTCTCTACGAGCAGTACTTC. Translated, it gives CASSPQLTGLYEQYF. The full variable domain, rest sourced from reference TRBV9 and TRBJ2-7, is DSGVTQTPKHLITATGQRVTLRCSPRSGDLSVYWYQQSLDQGLQFLIQYYNGEERAKGNILERFSAQQFPDLHSELNLSSLELGDSALYFCASSPQLTGLYEQYFGPGTRLTVT.

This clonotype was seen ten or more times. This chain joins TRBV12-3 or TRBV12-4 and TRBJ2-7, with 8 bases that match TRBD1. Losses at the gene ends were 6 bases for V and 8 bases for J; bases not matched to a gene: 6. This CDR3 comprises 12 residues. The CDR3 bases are TGTGCCAGCAGACGGACAGGGTATAAGCAGTACTTC. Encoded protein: CASRRTGYKQYF.

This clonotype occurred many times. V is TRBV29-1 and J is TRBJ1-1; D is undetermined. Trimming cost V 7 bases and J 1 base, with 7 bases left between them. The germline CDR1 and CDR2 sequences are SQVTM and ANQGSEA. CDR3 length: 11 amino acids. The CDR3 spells CSASGNTEAFF. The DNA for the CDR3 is TGCAGCGCGAGCGGGAACACTGAAGCTTTCTTT.

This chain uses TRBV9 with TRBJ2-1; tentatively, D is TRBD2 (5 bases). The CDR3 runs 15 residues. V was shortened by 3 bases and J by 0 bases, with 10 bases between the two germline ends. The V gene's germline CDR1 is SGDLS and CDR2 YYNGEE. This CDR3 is CASSAAGSSYNEQFF. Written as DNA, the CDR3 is TGTGCCAGCAGCGCCGCGGGCAGCTCCTACAATGAGCAGTTCTTC.

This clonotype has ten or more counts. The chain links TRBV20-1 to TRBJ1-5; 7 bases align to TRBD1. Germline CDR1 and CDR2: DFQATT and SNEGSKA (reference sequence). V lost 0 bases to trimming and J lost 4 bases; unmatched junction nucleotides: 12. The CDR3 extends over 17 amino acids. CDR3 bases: TGCAGTGCTAGAGATCCGGCCACAGGGGATGGAAATCAGCCCCAGCATTTT. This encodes CSARDPATGDGNQPQHF.

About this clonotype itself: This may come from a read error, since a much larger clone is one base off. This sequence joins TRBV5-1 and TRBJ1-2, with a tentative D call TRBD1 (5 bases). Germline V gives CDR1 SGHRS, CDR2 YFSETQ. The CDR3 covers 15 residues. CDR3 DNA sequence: TGCGCCAGCGGCTTGGAGGGGCTATCTAACTATGGCTACACCTTC. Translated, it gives CASGLEGLSNYGYTF.

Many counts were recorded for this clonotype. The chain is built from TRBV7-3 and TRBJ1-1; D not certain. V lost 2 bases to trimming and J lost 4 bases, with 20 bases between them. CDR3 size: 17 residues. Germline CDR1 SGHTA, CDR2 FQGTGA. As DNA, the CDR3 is TGTGCCAGCAGCTTATTTGGCCTAGACGGTGGCTTCACTGAAGCTTTCTTT. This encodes CASSLFGLDGGFTEAFF.

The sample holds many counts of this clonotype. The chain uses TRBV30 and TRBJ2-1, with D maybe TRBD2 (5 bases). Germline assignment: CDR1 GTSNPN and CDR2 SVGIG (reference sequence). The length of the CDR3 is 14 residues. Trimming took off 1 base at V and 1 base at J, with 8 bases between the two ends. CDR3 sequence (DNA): TGTGCCTGGAGTGGCACGGGATCCTACAATGAGCAGTTCTTC. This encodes CAWSGTGSYNEQFF. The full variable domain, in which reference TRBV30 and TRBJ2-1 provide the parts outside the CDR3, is SQTIHQWPATLVQPVGSPLSLECTVEGTSNPNLYWYRQAAGRGLQLLFYSVGIGQISSEVPQNLSASRPQDRQFILSSKKLLLSDSGFYLCAWSGTGSYNEQFFGPGTRLTVL.

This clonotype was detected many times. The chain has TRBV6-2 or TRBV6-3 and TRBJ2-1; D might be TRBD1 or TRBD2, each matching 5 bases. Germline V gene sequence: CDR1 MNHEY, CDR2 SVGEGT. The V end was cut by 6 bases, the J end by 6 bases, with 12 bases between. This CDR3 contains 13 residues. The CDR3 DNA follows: TGTGCCAGCAGCTGGGACCTCTTCAATGAGCAGTTCTTC. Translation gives CASSWDLFNEQFF.